The T cell receptor beta chain under discussion was sequenced for a study of shared clonotypes between healthy human individuals (dated by TCRdb to between 2020 and 2021). With regard to the full study: Two women and a few men aged 18 to 49 years were included in the cohort. For each donor, three plates each were used for CD4 naive and CD4 memory, two plates were used for CD8 naive, and one plate was used for CD8 memory. To increase sequencing depth and limit assay-specific biases, different laboratories used diverse techniques to prepare libraries and sequence TCR repertoires. Per donor, leukapheresis produced somewhere between about 0.94 and 10 billion PBMCs. To estimate repertoire size and how much clonotype sharing occurs between individuals, the study deeply sequenced the blood TCR repertoires of roughly 5 healthy adults.

General findings and caveats noted by the study authors: Sampling was limited to blood, and TCR repertoires in tissue likely differ from TCR repertoires in blood. Higher generation probabilities were observed for clonotypes shared by all four sorted-subset donors than for non-shared clonotypes. Because the study included only a small number of donors, the genetic and exposure-history diversity represented was limited. Naive subsets generally had larger estimated clonotype richness than memory subsets. When four donors were compared, the shared fraction of clonotypes was roughly 4.8% for naive CD4, roughly 3.3% for naive CD8, more than 2% for memory CD4, and 0.3% to 0.5% for memory CD8. Incomplete sequencing was indicated by rarefaction of sorted-subset datasets, despite the large sequencing depth. Pairwise subsampling led to the expectation that sequencing depth would affect the degree of clonotype sharing among donors.

The donors were healthy, HIV-negative adults with no recently reported acute infections or vaccinations. Every donor was a Caucasian adult residing in Nashville, Tennessee, USA. CD4+ T cells were enriched by magnetic negative selection, after which naive cells were positively selected on CD45RA and the negative fraction was taken as the memory subset. After blood collection by leukapheresis, PBMCs were isolated using Ficoll-Histopaque density gradient centrifugation and then cryopreserved in the vapor phase of liquid nitrogen. Purity and quantity of every magnetically sorted T cell population were checked by analytical flow cytometry. From each sorted fraction, genomic DNA was isolated and quantified by UV absorbance on a Nanodrop 2000c. The germline V gene (reference sequence) provides CDR1 SEHNR and CDR2 FQNEAQ. The CDR3 goes from the cysteine to the phenylalanine over 14 residues. Just the 42-base CDR3 DNA is kept, in frame starting at base 1. Trimming takes 3 bases from V and 6 bases from J, and the germline ends sit 15 bases apart.

With respect to this clone: The clone's antigen remains unknown. No base-level quality is on record; no much larger clone is a single base apart.

Using the deep immunoSEQ assay, multiplex PCR amplified TCR CDR3 regions from genomic DNA. Extracted genomic DNA from each cell subset was spread evenly across all wells of several immunoSEQ 96-well plates, with each plate serving as a replicate. For sorted subsets, roughly 0.2 ug genomic DNA, equal to 30,000 or so T cell genomes, was loaded into each replicate PCR. Purified libraries were measured with a Qubit 3.0 fluorometer, size-checked on a Bioanalyzer 2100, and measured again with the KAPA Library Quantification kit. Every immunoSEQ 96-well plate was sequenced on a dedicated single-read 150-cycle Illumina NextSeq 550 flow cell. On the authors' methods: Because only junctional sequences without quality scores were contained in the immunoSEQ output, filtering matching that applied to full-length reads could not be performed. To assign V/J genes and CDR3, sequences were annotated using PyIR, a Python wrapper for IgBLAST v1.9, with IMGT germline references. Reads were removed for weak V/J assignments (E-value above 1e-6), missing CDR3, stop codons, out-of-frame junctions, or ambiguous translated residues. V3J clonotypes were defined as sequences sharing an identical inferred V gene, J gene, and CDR3 amino acid sequence. Percentage overlap between repertoires was computed as shared unique clonotypes divided by the size of the smaller repertoire. Three approaches were used to assess repertoire richness: RTK rarefaction, the Chao1 estimator, and Recon v2.1 estimates of unobserved clonotypes. For all TCRbeta clonotypes obtained by the gDNA method from a few donors, generation probabilities were computed with OLGA. This is the immuneACCESS table as TCRdb keeps it, with only in-frame sequences that have V and J called. A part of the clones is gone; compared with another copy, unresolved V genes explain less than half, and the rest is unexplained. The V and J calls and clone size were taken over from that table, and D and trimming were inferred from the DNA. This sample gives around 1.5 million clones in total; 98% of them show up just once. In total, the top ten clones hold about 0.42% of the sample.

Sequencing was performed on naive CD4+ T cells sorted from blood. The sample's cell subset or site label, in plain terms: CD45RA+ positively selected. The chain employs TRBV7-9 and TRBJ2-7; the D region is possibly TRBD1 or TRBD2, each matching across 6 bases. This clonotype was sampled from a young man in good health. The sequenced DNA is TGTGCCAGCAGCTTCACAGGAGGGGGTCTCGAGCAGTACTTC. Translated, this gives CASSFTGGGLEQYF.